This entry lists 11 T cell receptor beta chains sequenced from one sample in a study of T-cell reconstitution after alpha-beta-depleted transplantation in children (dated by TCRdb to about 2016). The library was built by means of PCR. The sequencer was an Illumina HiSeq 2500. TCR libraries were prepared with molecular barcoding, using unique molecular identifiers to normalize TCRbeta repertoire quantification. Using fastp trimming at Q25 and MiXCR clonotype assembly, TCRdb reanalyzed the public sequencing data and kept in-frame beta chains. CDR3 protein duplicates are merged, each entry listing the most common genes and DNA. Recorded for this sample are about 500,000 distinct CDR3 sequences; 10% to 12% of them occurred a single time. The top ten clonotypes cover 14% of the sample. Interpreted using the paper, the treatment or condition label stands for: allogeneic hematopoietic cell transplantation with graft depleted of TCRalphabeta T cells and CD19 B cells.

Sample: PBMCs, mostly from graft donor cells, taken 180 days after TCRalphabeta/CD19-depleted stem cell transplant. The source of these receptors is a female patient aged 2 to 10 who had a stem cell transplant for aplastic anemia, so the T cells may come from the graft donor.

The V gene is TRBV5-1, the J gene TRBJ2-1; the match to TRBD2 covers 9 bases. Germline assignment: CDR1 SGHRS and CDR2 YFSETQ. The V segment lost 3 bases and the J segment 0 bases; nucleotides outside the gene matches: 7. This CDR3 region has 17 residues. The CDR3 region has the DNA TGCGCCAGCAGCTACCCGACTAGCGGAAGCTCCTACAATGAGCAGTTCTTC. This sequence encodes CASSYPTSGSSYNEQFF.

This clonotype was seen only a few times. The V and J genes are TRBV6-2 or TRBV6-3 and TRBJ2-1; possibly TRBD2 for D (6 bases). This CDR3 is 15 amino acids long. V lost 8 bases and J lost 12, with 26 bases in between. CDR1 is MNHEY and CDR2 is SVGEGT in the germline V gene. In DNA, the CDR3 is TGTGCCAGCCGAAACTCCGGGAGCGGTCCCAGCCTGCAGTTCTTC. Residues: CASRNSGSGPSLQFF.

The chain combines TRBV3-1 with TRBJ1-2; 9 nucleotides align to TRBD1. This CDR3 has 15 residues. Germline V lookup: CDR1 LGHDT, CDR2 YNNKEL (reference sequence). V was clipped by 0 bases and J by 6 bases; unmatched bases: 5. The CDR3 sequence: CASSQEPTGGDGYTF. As DNA, the CDR3 is TGTGCCAGCAGCCAAGAACCTACAGGGGGCGATGGCTACACCTTC.

This clonotype was detected ten times or more. The V and J genes are TRBV20-1 and TRBJ2-2, with 9 nucleotides matching TRBD1. The CDR3 is 14 residues long. Germline CDR1 DFQATT, CDR2 SNEGSKA (reference sequence). The V gene end was trimmed by 6 bases and the J gene end by 7 bases; junction bases not matched to a gene: 9. The CDR3 nucleotides read TGCAGTGCCGAGAGGACAGGGGTAATCGGGGAGCTGTTTTTT. Translating it yields CSAERTGVIGELFF.

This clonotype appeared a few times. The chain recombines TRBV29-1 with TRBJ1-2; D uncertain. Per germline, CDR1 SQVTM and CDR2 ANQGSEA. V was trimmed by 0 bases and J by 4 bases, leaving 18 bases between them. This CDR3 region has 16 residues. The chain's CDR3 is CSVEDLPSIARYGYTF. The CDR3 coding sequence is TGCAGCGTTGAAGATCTGCCCTCCATCGCCCGCTATGGCTACACCTTC.

The chain combines TRBV3-1 with TRBJ2-3; 10 nucleotides line up with TRBD2. The CDR3 contains 15 residues. V was pared by 4 bases and J by 4 bases, with 5 bases of the junction left unmatched. CDR1 and CDR2 from the germline V gene are LGHDT and YNNKEL (reference sequence). The CDR3 coding sequence is TGTGCCAGCAGCCCCCAACTAGCGGGGCCAGATACGCAGTATTTT. The encoded protein is CASSPQLAGPDTQYF.

Of note for this clonotype: The junction departs from the called germline gene at one end, perhaps through a read error. The rearrangement uses TRBV7-3 and TRBJ2-1, with 7 bases matching TRBD2. The germline V gene has CDR1 SGHTA and CDR2 FQGTGA. The CDR3 has 16 amino acids. This CDR3 reads CASSLTQRAGRNEQFF. CDR3 sequence (DNA): TGTGCCAGCAGCCTAACCCAACGAGCGGGGAGGAATGAGCAGTTCTTC.

This clonotype was observed at least ten times. V gene TRBV29-1 combines with J gene TRBJ1-1, with a tentative D call TRBD1 (5 bases). Per the germline V gene, CDR1 is SQVTM and CDR2 is ANQGSEA. Trimming left V 5 bases short and J 1 base short, with 11 bases between. This CDR3 region has 13 residues. This CDR3 is CSVLRVGNTEAFF. The CDR3, as DNA: TGCAGCGTTCTCAGGGTGGGGAACACTGAAGCTTTCTTT.

This clonotype has a count of ten or more. The J gene is TRBJ2-6, the V gene TRBV20-1; D gene unclear. CDR3 length equals 16 residues. V was pared by 1 base and J by 0 bases, with 10 bases between. Germline-derived CDR1 and CDR2 are DFQATT and SNEGSKA (reference sequence). CDR3 in amino acids: CSARGGHPSGANVLTF. CDR3 in DNA: TGCAGTGCTAGAGGTGGGCACCCCTCTGGGGCCAACGTCCTGACTTTC.

This clonotype was found a few times. The chain uses TRBV7-2 and TRBJ2-7; D call uncertain. V was shortened by 0 bases and J by 3 bases, with 6 bases between the two germline ends. The germline gives CDR1 SGHTA, CDR2 FQGNSA. This CDR3 region has 13 residues. Written as DNA, the CDR3 is TGTGCCAGCAGCTTAGCGTTCGGCTACGAGCAGTACGTC. This sequence encodes CASSLAFGYEQYV.

The chain employs TRBV28 and TRBJ1-5; D is ambiguous. The CDR3 has 16 residues. CDR1 and CDR2 (germline): MDHEN, SYDVKM. The germline V and J ends were trimmed by 3 bases and 3 bases, with 15 bases remaining between them. CDR3 sequence reads: CASSLQGPLLNQPQHF. The CDR3 coding sequence is TGTGCCAGCAGTTTGCAAGGGCCCCTCCTCAATCAGCCCCAGCATTTT. The variable domain in full, completed from reference TRBV28 and TRBJ1-5, reads DVKVTQSSRYLVKRTGEKVFLECVQDMDHENMFWYRQDPGLGLRLIYFSYDVKMKEKGDIPEGYSVSREKKERFSLILESASTNQTSMYLCASSLQGPLLNQPQHFGDGTRLSIL.